One and the same sample provided the 15 T cell receptor beta chains below, sequenced in a study of blood T cells in healthy people across ages. Next came a second PCR, run for about 6 to 11 cycles, which used a sample-barcoded 5' primer along with a J-beta primer mix. Each CDR3 protein gets one entry after TCRdb re-called the 5' RACE reads with MiXCR. The sample holds approximately 1.5 million distinct CDR3 sequences; 35% to 45% are singletons and the top ten take about 4%. Source material: blood. The receptors shown here come from a woman under 30 in good health.

This chain joins TRBV7-2 and TRBJ1-2; 8 nucleotides match TRBD1. The trim removed 5 bases at V and 4 bases at J, leaving 3 bases unmatched. This CDR3 region has 13 residues. CDR1 is SGHTA, CDR2 FQGNSA, per germline. In nucleotides, the CDR3 is TGTGCCAGCAGCGACAGGGGAACCTATGGCTACACCTTC. Protein product: CASSDRGTYGYTF.

Turning to this clonotype: One end of the junction fails to match germline, which may point to a read error. The chain uses TRBV11-3 and TRBJ2-1, with 7 bases matching TRBD2. The CDR3 is 13 residues long. The germline CDR1 and CDR2 sequences are SGHNT and YENEEA. The CDR3 spells CASNLKRGDEQFF. The CDR3 DNA is TGTGCCAGCAACTTAAAGCGGGGCGATGAGCAGTTCTTC.

J is TRBJ1-1 and V is TRBV30; D possibly corresponds to TRBD1 (5 bases). The CDR3 sequence is 15 residues long. CDR1 GTSNPN and CDR2 SVGIG come from the germline V gene (reference sequence). The V and J ends lost 3 bases and 0 bases respectively, with 14 bases between them. The CDR3 nucleotides read TGTGCCTGGAGGCCGGGGGGACGTATGAACACTGAAGCTTTCTTT. Protein product: CAWRPGGRMNTEAFF.

The chain combines TRBV4-2 with TRBJ2-3; 12 nucleotides agree with TRBD2. This CDR3 has 17 residues. The junction had 1 base not matched to a gene; V was cut back by 0 bases and J by 0 bases. Germline CDR1 and CDR2: LGHNA and YNFKEQ. CDR3 residues: CASSQEGTSGSTDTQYF. The DNA for the CDR3 is TGTGCCAGCAGCCAAGAAGGGACTAGCGGGAGCACAGATACGCAGTATTTT.

This chain joins TRBV12-3 or TRBV12-4 and TRBJ1-5; 7 nucleotides line up with TRBD1. This CDR3 spans 13 amino acids. Trimming at V came to 6 bases and at J to 5 bases, leaving 4 bases not matched to a gene. The CDR3 loop is CASSKRGHQPQHF. The CDR3 DNA reads TGTGCCAGCAGCAAGAGGGGGCATCAGCCCCAGCATTTT.

This chain uses TRBV10-3 with TRBJ2-7; TRBD2 is a possible D gene (5 bases). Trimming stripped 3 bases from V and 3 bases from J, with 12 bases between. This CDR3 is built from 14 residues. The germline CDR1 and CDR2 sequences are ENHRY and SYGVKD. Here the CDR3 DNA reads TGTGCCATCAGTGACTTCAAAGCGGACTACGAGCAGTACTTC. This encodes CAISDFKADYEQYF.

This clonotype is a singleton in its sample. The chain carries TRBV7-6 and TRBJ2-1, with 7 bases matching TRBD1. The germline CDR1 and CDR2 sequences are SGHVS and FNYEAQ. The CDR3 extends over 16 amino acids. Trimming cost V 4 bases and J 0 bases; bases outside gene matches: 6. CDR3 residues: CASSYPRQGSYNEQFF. As DNA, the CDR3 is TGTGCCAGCAGCTACCCGAGACAGGGCTCCTACAATGAGCAGTTCTTC.

The chain is built from TRBV12-3 or TRBV12-4 and TRBJ1-1; a weak D match, TRBD1 (5 bases). This CDR3 has 14 residues. V gave up 1 base and J gave up 6 bases, with 12 bases separating them. The CDR3 spells CASSLVREDAEAFF. DNA for the CDR3: TGTGCCAGCAGTTTAGTCAGGGAGGACGCTGAAGCTTTCTTT.

V usage is TRBV29-1 and J usage is TRBJ2-4; TRBD2 agrees at 14 bases. Matching the DNA end better, TRBJ2-5 makes the J call doubtful. This CDR3 is 15 amino acids long. Germline V lookup: CDR1 SQVTM, CDR2 ANQGSEA. DNA of the CDR3: TGCAGCGTTGGACTAGCGGGGGGGGCGAGGGAGACCCAGTACTTC. Protein: CSVGLAGGARETQYF.

This clonotype was detected a few times. V is TRBV5-4 and J is TRBJ2-1; D is tentatively TRBD1 or TRBD2 (5 bases each). The CDR3 has 16 amino acids. The germline V and J ends were trimmed by 0 bases and 7 bases, with 17 bases remaining between them. Germline lookup yields CDR1 SGHNT and CDR2 YYREEE (reference sequence). As DNA, the CDR3 is TGTGCCAGCAGCTTGGAGGGGACCCTTAGATTTAATGAGCAGTTCTTC. Translating it yields CASSLEGTLRFNEQFF.

The chain is built from TRBV2 and TRBJ2-7; 8 nucleotides match TRBD2. The last part of the DNA fits TRBJ2-5 better; the J call may be wrong. The germline CDR1 and CDR2 sequences are SNHLY and FYNNEI. The CDR3 covers 15 residues. This CDR3 is CASSLKLAARETQYF. The CDR3 region has the DNA TGTGCCAGCAGCTTAAAACTAGCGGCTCGTGAGACCCAGTACTTC.

V is TRBV12-3 or TRBV12-4 and J is TRBJ1-4, with TRBD1 as a possible D gene (6 bases). The CDR3 consists of 15 residues. Trimming removed 5 bases from V and 8 bases from J, with 18 bases in between. CDR3: CASSPGTTIREKLFF. As DNA, the CDR3 is TGTGCCAGCAGTCCTGGGACAACCATCCGGGAAAAACTGTTTTTT.

V and J are TRBV29-1 and TRBJ1-2; D may be TRBD1 (5 bases). The CDR3 length is 12 residues. CDR1 and CDR2 (germline): SQVTM, ANQGSEA. Deletions cut 1 base from V and 6 bases from J, with 9 bases between. The chain's CDR3 is CSVEGGVDGYTF. CDR3 bases: TGCAGCGTTGAAGGGGGGGTAGATGGCTACACCTTC. The entire variable domain, with the rest obtained from reference TRBV29-1 and TRBJ1-2, is as follows: SAVISQKPSRDICQRGTSLTIQCQVDSQVTMMFWYRQQPGQSLTLIATANQGSEATYESGFVIDKFPISRPNLTFSTLTVSNMSPEDSSIYLCSVEGGVDGYTFGSGTRLTVV.

This clonotype turned up a few times. The chain joins TRBV20-1 to TRBJ2-1; D is uncertain. Germline CDR1 DFQATT, CDR2 SNEGSKA (reference sequence). CDR3 length: 11 amino acids. Between the trimmed V and J ends, which lost 3 bases and 5 bases, there was a span of 5 bases. CDR3: CSASPNNEQFF. The DNA of the CDR3 is TGCAGTGCTAGTCCAAACAATGAGCAGTTCTTC.

In regard to this clonotype: No conserved phenylalanine or tryptophan is present at the end of the CDR3, so a read error is the likely explanation. The chain has TRBV4-3 and TRBJ1-1; the D is unclear. With 0 bases removed from V and 5 bases from J, the gap between germline ends came to 7 bases. CDR3 length: 13 residues. Germline values: CDR1 LGHNA, CDR2 YSLEER. The CDR3 protein is CASSQDWTTEAFV. In DNA form, the CDR3 reads TGCGCCAGCAGCCAAGATTGGACGACTGAAGCTTTCGTT.